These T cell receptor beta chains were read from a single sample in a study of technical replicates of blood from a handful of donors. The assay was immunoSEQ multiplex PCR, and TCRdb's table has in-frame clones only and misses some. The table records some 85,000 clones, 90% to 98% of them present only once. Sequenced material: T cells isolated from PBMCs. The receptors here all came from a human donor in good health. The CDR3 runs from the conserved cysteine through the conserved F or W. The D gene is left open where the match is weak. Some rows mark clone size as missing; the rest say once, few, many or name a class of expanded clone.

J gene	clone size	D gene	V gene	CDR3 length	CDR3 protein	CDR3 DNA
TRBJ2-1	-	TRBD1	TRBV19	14	CASSPLFRGQGQFF	TGTGCCAGTAGCCCACTCTTCAGGGGGCAAGGGCAGTTCTTC
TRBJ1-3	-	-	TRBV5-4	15	CASSLAGPSGNTIYF	TGTGCCAGCAGCTTGGCCGGTCCCTCTGGAAACACCATATATTTT
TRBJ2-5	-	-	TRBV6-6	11	CASSLQETQYF	TGTGCCAGCAGTTTACAAGAGACCCAGTACTTC
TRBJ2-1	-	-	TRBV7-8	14	CASSLAGGYNEQFF	TGTGCCAGCAGCTTAGCGGGGGGCTACAATGAGCAGTTCTTC
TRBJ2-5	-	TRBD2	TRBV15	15	CATSSLGRGQETQYF	TGTGCCACCAGCTCCCTCGGGCGGGGGCAAGAGACCCAGTACTTC
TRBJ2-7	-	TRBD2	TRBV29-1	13	CSVGTSGSYEQYF	TGCAGCGTTGGGACTAGCGGGAGCTACGAGCAGTACTTC
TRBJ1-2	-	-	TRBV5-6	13	CASSLVQGEGYTF	TGTGCCAGCAGCTTGGTACAGGGAGAAGGCTACACCTTC
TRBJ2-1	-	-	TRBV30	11	CAFQAYNEQFF	TGTGCCTTTCAGGCTTACAATGAGCAGTTCTTC
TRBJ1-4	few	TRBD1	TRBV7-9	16	CASSLGTGGTNEKLFF	TGTGCCAGCAGCTTAGGGACAGGGGGAACTAATGAAAAACTGTTTTTT
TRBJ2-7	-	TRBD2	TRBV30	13	CAWSWTSSDEQYF	TGTGCCTGGAGTTGGACTAGCTCGGATGAGCAGTACTTC
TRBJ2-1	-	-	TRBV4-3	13	CASSQDTYNEQFF	TGCGCCAGCAGCCAAGATACCTACAATGAGCAGTTCTTC
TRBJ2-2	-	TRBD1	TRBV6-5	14	CASRQGAHTGELFF	TGTGCCAGCAGACAGGGGGCGCACACCGGGGAGCTGTTTTTT
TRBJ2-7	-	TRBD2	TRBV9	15	CASSVGRLASYEQYF	TGTGCCAGCAGCGTAGGAAGACTAGCTTCATACGAGCAGTACTTC
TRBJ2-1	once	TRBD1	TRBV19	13	CASSGQGGNEQFF	TGTGCCAGCTCGGGACAGGGAGGCAATGAGCAGTTCTTC
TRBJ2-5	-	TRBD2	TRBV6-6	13	CASSSAGQETQYF	TGTGCCAGCAGTTCAGCGGGGCAAGAGACCCAGTACTTC
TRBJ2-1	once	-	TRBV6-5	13	CASRLAATNEQFF	TGTGCCAGCAGGTTAGCGGCAACCAATGAGCAGTTCTTC
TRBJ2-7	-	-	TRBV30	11	CAWSGLLEQYF	TGTGCCTGGAGTGGTCTACTGGAGCAGTACTTC
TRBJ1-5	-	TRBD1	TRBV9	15	CASSGGQGYNQPQHF	TGTGCCAGCAGCGGGGGACAGGGTTATAATCAGCCCCAGCATTTT
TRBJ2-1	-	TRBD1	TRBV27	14	CASSIGQGRNEQFF	TGTGCCAGCAGTATCGGACAGGGCAGGAATGAGCAGTTCTTC
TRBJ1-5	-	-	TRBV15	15	CATSREAVGNQPQHF	TGTGCCACCAGCAGAGAAGCGGTGGGTAATCAGCCCCAGCATTTT
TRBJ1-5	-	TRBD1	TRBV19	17	CASSMGQGPYSNQPQHF	TGTGCCAGTAGTATGGGACAGGGGCCTTATAGCAATCAGCCCCAGCATTTT
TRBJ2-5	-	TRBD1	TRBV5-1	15	CASSSIGQGQETQYF	TGCGCCAGCAGCTCCATAGGACAGGGCCAAGAGACCCAGTACTTC
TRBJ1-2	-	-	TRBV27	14	CASSSQGLGYGYTF	TGTGCCAGCAGTTCTCAGGGACTTGGCTATGGCTACACCTTC
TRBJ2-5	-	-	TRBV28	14	CASSSSGGQETQYF	TGTGCCAGCAGTTCCTCAGGGGGGCAAGAGACCCAGTACTTC
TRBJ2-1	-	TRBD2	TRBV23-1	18	CASSLAPELAGVEYEQFF	TGCGCCAGCAGTCTAGCTCCGGAACTAGCGGGAGTAGAATATGAGCAGTTCTTC
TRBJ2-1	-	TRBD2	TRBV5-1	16	CASSSTPASGNNEQFF	TGCGCCAGCAGCTCGACCCCGGCTAGCGGGAACAATGAGCAGTTCTTC
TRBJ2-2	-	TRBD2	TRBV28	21	CASSLSAGGLAGLGNTGELFF	TGTGCCAGCAGTTTATCGGCAGGGGGACTAGCGGGATTAGGGAACACCGGGGAGCTGTTTTTT
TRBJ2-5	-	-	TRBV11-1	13	CASSQVDQETQYF	TGTGCCAGCAGCCAAGTAGATCAAGAGACCCAGTACTTC
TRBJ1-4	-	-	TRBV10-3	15	CAISEDSPTNEKLFF	TGTGCCATCAGTGAGGACAGTCCAACTAATGAAAAACTGTTTTTT